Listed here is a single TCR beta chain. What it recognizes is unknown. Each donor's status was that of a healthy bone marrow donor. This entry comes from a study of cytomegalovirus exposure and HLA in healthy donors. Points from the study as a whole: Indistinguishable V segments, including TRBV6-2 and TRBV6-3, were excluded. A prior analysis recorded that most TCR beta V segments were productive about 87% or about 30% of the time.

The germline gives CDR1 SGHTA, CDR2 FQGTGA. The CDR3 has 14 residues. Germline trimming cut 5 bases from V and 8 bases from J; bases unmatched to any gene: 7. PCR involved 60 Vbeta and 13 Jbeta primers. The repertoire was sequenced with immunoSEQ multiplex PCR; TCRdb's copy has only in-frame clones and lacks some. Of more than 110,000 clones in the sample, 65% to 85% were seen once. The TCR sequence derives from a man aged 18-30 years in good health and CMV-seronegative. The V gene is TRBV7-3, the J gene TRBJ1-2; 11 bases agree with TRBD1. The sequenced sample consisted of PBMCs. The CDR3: CASSQGQGARGYTF. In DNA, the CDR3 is TGTGCCAGCAGCCAAGGACAGGGGGCGAGGGGCTACACCTTC.